This TCR beta chain was identified during a study of blood T cell repertoires in COVID-19. The wider study: Sources were T cells, B-cell-depleted T cells, or PBMCs; the material itself was cDNA or gDNA.

Data came from immunoSEQ multiplex PCR; TCRdb stores just in-frame clones and leaves some out. There are fewer than 250,000 clones in the sample; 75% to 90% occur only once, and 0.65% to 0.85% lies in the top ten. This TCR came from a middle-aged man with acute or convalescent COVID-19. What was sequenced was peripheral blood.

The CDR3 protein is CASSLAPTGRGYTF. CDR3 sequence (DNA): TGTGCCAGCAGCTTAGCGCCGACAGGTAGAGGCTACACCTTC. V and J are TRBV7-8 and TRBJ1-2; TRBD1 might be the D (6 bases). The V gene's germline CDR1 is SGHVS and CDR2 FQNEAQ. Trimming shortened V by 0 bases and J by 8 bases, and 13 bases separated the two germline ends. The CDR3 is 14 residues long.